The entry that follows covers one TCR beta chain sequence. Its antigen is still unknown. Per-base quality was not reported, and no clone a single base away is much larger than it. The data originate from a study of cytomegalovirus exposure and HLA in healthy donors (dated by TCRdb to 2017 to 2019). Looking at the study overall: According to an earlier analysis of several hundred of the donors, roughly 180 million T cells yielded over 90 million unique TCR beta sequences and 276 Gb of sequence data. Every repertoire in the discovery cohort had been generated on one and the same sequencing platform. Across approximately 400 genotyped donors of the cohort, an average of roughly 230,000 unique TCR beta nucleotide sequences per donor were sequenced, and 15% to 20% of those sequences were non-productive. The number of typed donors differed by locus: about 620-640 for A, B, C, DRB1 and DQB1; approximately 530 for DQA1; approximately 610 for DPA1; and some 470 for DPB1. About five DR-DQ haplotypes were treated as single units for association and clustering because of strong linkage in the cohort. To predict cytomegalovirus infection status, the study brought together high-throughput TCR immunosequencing, statistical association of individual TCRs with disease status, and machine learning. To study patterns of TCR occurrence, a later analysis re-analyzed previously published TCR beta repertoires from around 660 donors and added high-resolution HLA genotyping. Donor age, sex, ethnicity and CMV serostatus were collected together with the repertoire data. In an earlier analysis of 550 to 700 of the donors, high-throughput TCR beta sequencing was used to judge whether each TCR beta V gene segment behaved as functional or pseudogenic. Roughly 300 gigabases of sequencing data and approximately 91 million unique TCR sequences made up an early release that covered approximately 620 HLA-typed donors. The later analysis used no new phenotypic data to find candidate immune exposures, relying instead on TCR beta sequences and their occurrence across donors. Genome-wide SNP genotypes for about 60% of the roughly 670 donors were used in a later genetic analysis, which treated that subset as a discovery cohort. A separate validation cohort of some 130 different subjects was used in addition to the approximately 700-subject first cohort. The study was designed to test whether signatures of past pathogen exposure could be identified by cataloging public T cell receptors. The study used immunosequencing to profile the T cell repertoires of around 600 subjects and linked those repertoires to cytomegalovirus serostatus. Of the 300 to 500 genotyped donors, approximately 81% were placed in the genetic ancestry cluster associated with self-reported Caucasian donors. Class I and class II HLA loci were covered by the typing at four-digit resolution. On the study overall, not on this receptor specifically: The classifier was reported to diagnose cytomegalovirus status with high specificity and sensitivity in both the original and validation cohorts. Presence/absence analyses assumed roughly uniform sequencing depth across donors, an assumption that may not hold. Correlated functional status among segregating V segments might reflect linkage disequilibrium, but an unknown experimental factor could not be ruled out. A later analysis found that HLA-associated TCR beta chains were more clonally expanded and had lower generation probabilities than equally common non-associated chains. In vitro tests confirmed that three of the cytomegalovirus-associated TCR beta chains recognize cytomegalovirus antigens. According to a later genetic analysis, donors in an Asian-associated ancestry cluster had fewer N-insertions in productive TCRs than the approximately 650-donor mean. A further reported finding was that TCR beta sequences accurately predicted the HLA-A and HLA-B alleles for most subjects in the first cohort. Because counts were too low, seventeen rarely observed V segments, including chromosome 9 orphons, were excluded from the earlier analysis of about 500 of the donors. Most TCR sequences were observed very rarely across donors, whereas some public TCRs were present in many individuals. Assigning TCR associations to individual alleles was difficult when HLA alleles, especially DR and DQ, strongly co-occurred. The study gave a list of around 170 TCR beta chains associated with cytomegalovirus. An association between a missense DCLRE1C variant and V-gene and J-gene trimming of TCR beta chains was found in a later genetic analysis and replicated in an independent cohort. A later analysis reported that several top co-occurrence clusters appeared linked to parvovirus B19, influenza, CMV and Epstein-Barr virus. Because HLA typing was missing for some donors at each locus, association tests included only the typed subset. Some IMGT-functional V segments, including TRBV6-2 and TRBV6-3, could not be distinguished by the 87-base-pair reads and were therefore excluded. The cohort was sequenced for TCR beta chains only, and without alpha or paired-chain data the features that could be detected were limited. The authors suggested that the approach could potentially be extended to other disease states and immunological phenotypes. A cluster of highly shared sequence variants was judged likely to represent a technical artifact of the sequencing pipeline. Broadly in line with IMGT annotations, most TCR beta V segments showed up in productive rearrangements about 90% or about 30% of the time in an earlier analysis of several hundred of the donors. According to a later analysis, TCR association rates differed among HLA loci, with DRB1 alleles showing the most associated TCRs and HLA-C alleles showing the fewest. The only immune exposure information available for the cohort was CMV serostatus. Most CMV-associated TCR beta chains appeared to be HLA-restricted in a later analysis, and the HLA associations seemed to be driven largely by CMV exposure. At a false discovery rate of 0.05, a later analysis linked approximately 18,000 TCR beta sequences to specific HLA alleles.

Library generation was performed with the immunoSEQ multiplex PCR assay. For the multiplex PCR, a mixture combining 60 forward primers for TCR Vbeta segments and 13 reverse primers for TCR Jbeta segments was used. A multiplex PCR assay on genomic DNA amplified the CDR3 region of rearranged TCR beta genes. On the Illumina HiSeq System, the amplified TCR beta libraries were sequenced as 87-base-pair reads. In the original analysis: In a later analysis, about 80 million unique TCR beta chains were counted across the 650 to 700 repertoires, and roughly 10 million of these chains were shared by at least two donors. A nearest-neighbor algorithm error-corrected the raw reads and collapsed the reads into unique sequences, merging closely related sequences to remove PCR and sequencing errors. CDR3 sequences were aligned to IMGT reference sequences to assign V, D and J gene segments. For a sequence to be retained, at least a six-nucleotide match to both a V gene segment and a J gene segment was required. Rearrangements were called productive when the CDR3 lacked stop codons and stayed in frame with V and J; all others were non-productive. Following IMGT convention, CDR3 was defined as the stretch from the second conserved V-encoded cysteine up to the conserved J-encoded phenylalanine. In an earlier analysis of just under 600 of the donors, sequences lacking an unambiguous match to a single V gene segment were excluded. In an earlier analysis of a few hundred of the donors, V segments were called functional above 56.7% productive rearrangements and were called segregating when the between-donor standard deviation exceeded 5%. To diagnose cytomegalovirus status from the catalog of TCR beta chain sequences, a statistical classification framework was built. A later analysis assigned V and J genes by comparing TCR nucleotide sequences with IMGT/GENE-DB human TR gene sequences. The TCRdist pipeline was used in a later analysis to assign CDR3 sequences and most-parsimonious VDJ recombination scenarios. In a later analysis, each TCR beta chain was defined by its CDR3 amino acid sequence together with its V-gene family, and reads lacking a unique V-gene family were excluded. A later analysis removed over 500 highly shared, low-generation-probability nucleotide sequences to deal with suspected cross-contamination and a sequencing artifact. For each public chain, a later analysis derived a clonal expansion index from normalized ranks of inferred template counts within each repertoire. In a later analysis, generation probabilities were computed using a VDJ recombination model fitted to out-of-frame rearrangements, and the results were checked against IGoR. A later analysis scored TCR-TCR, TCR-HLA and TCR-CMV co-occurrence with hypergeometric tests, applying a repertoire-size bias correction to TCR pairs. In a later analysis, false discovery rates were estimated by permuting HLA or CMV assignments 20 times. A later analysis grouped co-occurring TCRs with DBSCAN, adding TCRdist sequence similarity when clustering within HLA-allele-positive subsets. Repertoires with fewer than 30,000 or more than 120,000 public chains, plus five repertoires with anomalous nucleotide sharing, were excluded from co-occurrence clustering. TCRdb stores this immuneACCESS table with in-frame sequences only. Part of the clones is absent; in the studies checked, under half of the shortfall reflects unresolved V genes, and no reason is known for the rest. V and J calls plus clone size are reproduced from that table; the DNA served to infer D and trimming. In all, the sample holds approximately 100,000 clones, and around 71% of those were seen once. 0.79% of the sample is held by the ten biggest clonotypes.

After removal of 5 bases from V and 1 base from J, the junction retains 8 bases not matched to a gene. The cysteine opens and the phenylalanine closes a CDR3 of 18 amino acids. Only CDR3 DNA remains: 54 bases, in frame from the first base. The germline V gene specifies MDHEN as CDR1 and SYDVKM as CDR2. The cohort consisted of some 670 healthy bone marrow donors. All cohort members were sampled while nominally healthy, although unrecorded immune exposures were likely present. The donor was CMV seronegative and belonged to the group of under 400 seronegative cohort members. Every donor gave a peripheral blood sample, and the peripheral blood mononuclear cells from that sample were used for TCR beta sequencing. Genomic DNA was extracted from the blood cell samples with the Qiagen DNeasy Blood Extraction Kit.

The rearranged chain carries TRBV28 and TRBJ2-7; the central 16 bases match TRBD2. This TCR was recovered from a boy aged 10-17 years in good health and CMV-seronegative. The material sequenced was PBMCs. The DNA reads TGTGCCAGCAGTACGGAGGGACTAGCGGGAGGGCCTTCCTACGAGCAGTACTTC. Its protein product is CASSTEGLAGGPSYEQYF.